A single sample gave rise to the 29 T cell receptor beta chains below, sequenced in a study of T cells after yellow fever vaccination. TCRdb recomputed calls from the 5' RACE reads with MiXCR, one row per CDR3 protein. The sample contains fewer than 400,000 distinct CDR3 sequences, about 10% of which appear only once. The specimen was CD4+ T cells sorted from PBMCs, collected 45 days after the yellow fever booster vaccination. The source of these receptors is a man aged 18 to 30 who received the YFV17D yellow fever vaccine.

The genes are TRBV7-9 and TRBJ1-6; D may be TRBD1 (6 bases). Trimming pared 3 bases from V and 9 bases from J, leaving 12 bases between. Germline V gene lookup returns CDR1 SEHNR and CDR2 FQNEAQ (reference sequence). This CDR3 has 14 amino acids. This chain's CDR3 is CASSFGGLGSPLHF. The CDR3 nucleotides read TGTGCCAGCAGCTTCGGGGGGCTTGGTTCACCCCTCCACTTT.

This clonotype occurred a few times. The CDR3 DNA reads as TGCAGCGTTGTCGGGAAAGTGGACACTGAAGCTTTCTTT. Its protein is CSVVGKVDTEAFF. This chain uses TRBV29-1 with TRBJ1-1; D is undetermined. CDR1 SQVTM and CDR2 ANQGSEA come from the germline V gene. V was clipped by 4 bases and J by 3 bases, with 12 bases between them. The CDR3 sequence is 13 residues long.

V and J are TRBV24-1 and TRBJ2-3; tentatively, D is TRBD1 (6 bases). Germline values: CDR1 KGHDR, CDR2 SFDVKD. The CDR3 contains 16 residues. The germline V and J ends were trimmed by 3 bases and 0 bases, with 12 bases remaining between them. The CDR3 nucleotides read TGTGCCACCAGTGATCCAGGGGACACCAGCACAGATACGCAGTATTTT. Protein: CATSDPGDTSTDTQYF.

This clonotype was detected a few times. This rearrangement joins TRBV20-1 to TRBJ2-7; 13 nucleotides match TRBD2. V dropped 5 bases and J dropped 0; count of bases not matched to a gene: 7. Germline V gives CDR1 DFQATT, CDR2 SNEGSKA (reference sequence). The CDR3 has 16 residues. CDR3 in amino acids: CSAGGTSGKSSYEQYV. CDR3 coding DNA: TGCAGTGCTGGCGGGACTAGCGGGAAGAGCTCCTACGAGCAGTACGTC.

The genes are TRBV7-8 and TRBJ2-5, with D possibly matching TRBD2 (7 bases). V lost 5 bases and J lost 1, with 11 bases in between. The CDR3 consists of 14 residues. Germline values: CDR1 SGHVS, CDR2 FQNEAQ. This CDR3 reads CASSRGRVQETQYF. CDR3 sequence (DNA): TGTGCCAGCAGCAGGGGGAGGGTCCAAGAGACCCAGTACTTC.

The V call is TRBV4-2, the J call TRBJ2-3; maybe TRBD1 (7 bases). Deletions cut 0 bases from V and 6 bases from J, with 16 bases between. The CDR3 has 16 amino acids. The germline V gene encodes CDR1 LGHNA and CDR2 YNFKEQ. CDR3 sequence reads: CASSQDPAGGWDTQYF. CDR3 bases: TGTGCCAGCAGCCAAGACCCAGCAGGGGGGTGGGATACGCAGTATTTT.

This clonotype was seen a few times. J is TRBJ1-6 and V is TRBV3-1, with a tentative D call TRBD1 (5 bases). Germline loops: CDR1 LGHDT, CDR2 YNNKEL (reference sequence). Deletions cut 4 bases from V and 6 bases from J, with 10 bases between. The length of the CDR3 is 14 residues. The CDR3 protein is CASSLDKGNSPLHF. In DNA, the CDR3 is TGTGCCAGCAGCCTGGACAAGGGTAATTCACCCCTCCACTTT.

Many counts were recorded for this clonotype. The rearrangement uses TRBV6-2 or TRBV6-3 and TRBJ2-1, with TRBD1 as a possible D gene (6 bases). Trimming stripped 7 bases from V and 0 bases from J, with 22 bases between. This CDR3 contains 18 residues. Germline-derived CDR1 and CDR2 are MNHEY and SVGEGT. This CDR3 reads CASTPYNRDMSSYNEQFF. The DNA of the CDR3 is TGTGCCAGCACTCCATATAACCGGGACATGAGCTCCTACAATGAGCAGTTCTTC.

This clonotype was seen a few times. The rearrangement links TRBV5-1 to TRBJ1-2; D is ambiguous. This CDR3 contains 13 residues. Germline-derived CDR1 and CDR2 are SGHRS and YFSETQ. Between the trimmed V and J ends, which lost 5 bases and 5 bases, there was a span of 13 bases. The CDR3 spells CASSLALGYGYTF. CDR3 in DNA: TGCGCCAGCAGTCTGGCTTTGGGGTATGGCTACACCTTC.

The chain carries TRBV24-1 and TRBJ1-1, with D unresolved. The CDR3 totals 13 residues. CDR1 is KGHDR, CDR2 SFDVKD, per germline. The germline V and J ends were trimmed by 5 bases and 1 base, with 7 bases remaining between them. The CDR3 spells CATSGGKNTEAFF. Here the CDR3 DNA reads TGTGCCACCAGTGGAGGGAAGAACACTGAAGCTTTCTTT.

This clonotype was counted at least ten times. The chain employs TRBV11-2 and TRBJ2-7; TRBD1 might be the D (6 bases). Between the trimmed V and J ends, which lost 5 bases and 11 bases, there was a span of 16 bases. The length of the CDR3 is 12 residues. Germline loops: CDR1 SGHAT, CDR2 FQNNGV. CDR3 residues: CASSLSRDKKYF. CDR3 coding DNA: TGTGCCAGCAGCCTCTCCCGGGACAAGAAGTACTTC.

DNA for the CDR3: TGTGCCAGCTCACCGGGAGAGGATCAGCCCCAGCATTTT. It translates to CASSPGEDQPQHF. The rearrangement joins TRBV18 to TRBJ1-5; the D is unclear. Germline values: CDR1 KGHSH, CDR2 LQKENI. Trimming removed 3 bases at V and 5 bases at J, with 8 bases between. This CDR3 has 13 residues. Drawing the rest from reference TRBV18 and TRBJ1-5, the complete variable domain is NAGVMQNPRHLVRRRGQEARLRCSPMKGHSHVYWYRQLPEEGLKFMVYLQKENIIDESGMPKERFSAEFPKEGPSILRIQQVVRGDSAAYFCASSPGEDQPQHFGDGTRLSIL.

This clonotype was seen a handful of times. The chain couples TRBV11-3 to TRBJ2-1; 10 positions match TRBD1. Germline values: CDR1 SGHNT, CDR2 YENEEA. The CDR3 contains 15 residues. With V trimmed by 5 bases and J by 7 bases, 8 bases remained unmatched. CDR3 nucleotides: TGTGCCAGCAGCCGAAAGGACAGGGGGGGGAATGAGCAGTTCTTC. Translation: CASSRKDRGGNEQFF.

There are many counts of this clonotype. CDR3 DNA sequence: TGCGCCAGCAGCTCCGGCGGGGGGGCTCACAATGAGCAGTTCTTC. Its protein is CASSSGGGAHNEQFF. V gene TRBV5-1 combines with J gene TRBJ2-1, with TRBD2 matching 9 bases. The trim removed 3 bases at V and 5 bases at J, leaving 6 bases unmatched. CDR3 length equals 15 residues. Germline values: CDR1 SGHRS, CDR2 YFSETQ.

The CDR3 loop reads CASSRGAGGPNTEAFF. The CDR3 coding sequence is TGCGCCAGCAGCCGGGGGGCGGGTGGGCCGAACACTGAAGCTTTCTTT. The V call is TRBV4-3, the J call TRBJ1-1; TRBD1 is a possible D gene (6 bases). V lost 4 bases to trimming and J lost 1 base, with 16 bases between them. Germline loops: CDR1 LGHNA, CDR2 YSLEER. CDR3 length: 16 amino acids.

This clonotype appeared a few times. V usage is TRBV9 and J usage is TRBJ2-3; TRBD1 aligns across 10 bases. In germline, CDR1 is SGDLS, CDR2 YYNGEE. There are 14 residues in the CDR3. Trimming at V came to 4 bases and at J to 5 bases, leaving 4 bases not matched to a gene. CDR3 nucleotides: TGTGCCAGCAGCCCGGGACAGGGGCGAGATACGCAGTATTTT. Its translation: CASSPGQGRDTQYF.

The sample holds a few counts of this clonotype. CDR3 region: CASSQDVGTQRNIQYF. In DNA form, the CDR3 reads TGTGCCAGCAGCCAAGATGTAGGGACCCAGCGAAACATTCAGTACTTC. The V call is TRBV3-1, the J call TRBJ2-4, with D perhaps given as TRBD1 or TRBD2 (5 bases each). Per germline, CDR1 LGHDT and CDR2 YNNKEL (reference sequence). V was clipped by 0 bases and J by 6 bases, with 15 bases between them. There are 16 residues in the CDR3. The full variable domain, in which reference TRBV3-1 and TRBJ2-4 provide the parts outside the CDR3, is DTAVSQTPKYLVTQMGNDKSIKCEQNLGHDTMYWYKQDSKKFLKIMFSYNNKELIINETVPNRFSPKSPDKAHLNLHINSLELGDSAVYFCASSQDVGTQRNIQYFGAGTRLSVL.

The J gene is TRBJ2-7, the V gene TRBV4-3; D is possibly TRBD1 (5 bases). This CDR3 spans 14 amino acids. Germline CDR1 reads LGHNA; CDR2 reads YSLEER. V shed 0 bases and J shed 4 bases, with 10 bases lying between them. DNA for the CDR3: TGCGCCAGCAGCCAAGAGGACACACTGTACGAGCAGTACGTC. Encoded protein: CASSQEDTLYEQYV.

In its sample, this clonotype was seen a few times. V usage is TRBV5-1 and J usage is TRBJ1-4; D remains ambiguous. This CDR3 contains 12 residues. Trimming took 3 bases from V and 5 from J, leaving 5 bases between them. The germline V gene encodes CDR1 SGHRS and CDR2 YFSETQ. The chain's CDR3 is CASSSNNEKLFF. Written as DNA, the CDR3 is TGCGCCAGCAGCTCCAACAATGAAAAACTGTTTTTT.

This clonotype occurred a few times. CDR3 loop: CASSARTSGNEQFF. The CDR3 coding sequence is TGTGCCAGCAGCGCTAGGACTAGCGGCAATGAGCAGTTCTTC. The chain has TRBV12-3 or TRBV12-4 and TRBJ2-1; 10 bases agree with TRBD2. The CDR3 runs 14 residues. V lost 6 bases and J lost 6; bases outside the gene matches: 5.

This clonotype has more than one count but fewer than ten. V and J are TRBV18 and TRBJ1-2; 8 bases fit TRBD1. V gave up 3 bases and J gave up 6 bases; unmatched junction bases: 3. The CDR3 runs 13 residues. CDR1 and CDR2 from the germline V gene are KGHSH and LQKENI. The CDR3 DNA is TGTGCCAGCTCACCGGACAGGGAGAATGGCTACACCTTC. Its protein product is CASSPDRENGYTF.

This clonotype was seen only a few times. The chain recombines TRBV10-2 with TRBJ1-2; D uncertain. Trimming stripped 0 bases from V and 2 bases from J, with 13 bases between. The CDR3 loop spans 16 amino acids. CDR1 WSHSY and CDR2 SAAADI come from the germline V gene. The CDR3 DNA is TGCGCCAGCAGTGAGTCTAGCGCCAGGCCGAACTATGGCTACACCTTC. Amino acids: CASSESSARPNYGYTF.

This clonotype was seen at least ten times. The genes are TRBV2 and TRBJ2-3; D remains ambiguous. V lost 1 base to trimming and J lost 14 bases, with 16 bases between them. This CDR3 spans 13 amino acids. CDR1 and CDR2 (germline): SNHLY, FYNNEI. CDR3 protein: CASSEGKKIVGYF. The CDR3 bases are TGTGCCAGCAGTGAAGGAAAGAAGATTGTCGGGTATTTT.

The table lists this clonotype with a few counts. The CDR3, as DNA: TGTGCCAGCAGCCGTTCGGGGGGGGGCTCCGGGGAGCTGTTTTTT. This codes for CASSRSGGGSGELFF. The V and J genes are TRBV7-3 and TRBJ2-2; 8 bases map to TRBD2. V lost 5 bases, J lost 6 bases, and 8 bases stayed unmatched. There are 15 residues in the CDR3. The germline V gene encodes CDR1 SGHTA and CDR2 FQGTGA.

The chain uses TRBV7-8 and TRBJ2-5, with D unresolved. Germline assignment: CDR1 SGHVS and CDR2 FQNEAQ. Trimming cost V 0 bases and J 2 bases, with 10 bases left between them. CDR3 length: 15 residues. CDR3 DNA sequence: TGTGCCAGCAGCTTAGCGCGCCTGCTTCAAGAGACCCAGTACTTC. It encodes CASSLARLLQETQYF.

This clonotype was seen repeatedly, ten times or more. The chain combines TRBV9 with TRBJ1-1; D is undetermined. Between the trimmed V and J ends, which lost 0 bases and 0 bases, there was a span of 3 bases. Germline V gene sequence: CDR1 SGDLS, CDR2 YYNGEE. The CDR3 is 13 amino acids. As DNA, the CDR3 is TGTGCCAGCAGCGTAGAGATGAACACTGAAGCTTTCTTT. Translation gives CASSVEMNTEAFF.

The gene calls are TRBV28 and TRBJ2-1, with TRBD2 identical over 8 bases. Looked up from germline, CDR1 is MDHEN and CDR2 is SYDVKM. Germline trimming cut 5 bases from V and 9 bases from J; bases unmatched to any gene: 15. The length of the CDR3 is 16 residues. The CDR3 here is CASSSPQSGLGGEQFF. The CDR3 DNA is TGTGCCAGCAGTAGTCCTCAATCGGGACTAGGGGGTGAGCAGTTCTTC.

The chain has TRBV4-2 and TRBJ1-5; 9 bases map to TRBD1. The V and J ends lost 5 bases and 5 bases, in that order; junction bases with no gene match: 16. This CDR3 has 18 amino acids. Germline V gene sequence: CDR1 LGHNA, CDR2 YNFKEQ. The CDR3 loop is CASSEVGTGIPPHQPQHF. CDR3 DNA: TGTGCCAGCAGCGAAGTAGGGACAGGGATCCCCCCCCATCAGCCCCAGCATTTT.

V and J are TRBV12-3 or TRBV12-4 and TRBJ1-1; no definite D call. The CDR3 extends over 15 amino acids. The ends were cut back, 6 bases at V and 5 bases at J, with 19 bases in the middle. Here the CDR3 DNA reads TGTGCCAGCAGAGCCGGGCAGCCCTTTAGGACTGAAGCTTTCTTT. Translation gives CASRAGQPFRTEAFF.